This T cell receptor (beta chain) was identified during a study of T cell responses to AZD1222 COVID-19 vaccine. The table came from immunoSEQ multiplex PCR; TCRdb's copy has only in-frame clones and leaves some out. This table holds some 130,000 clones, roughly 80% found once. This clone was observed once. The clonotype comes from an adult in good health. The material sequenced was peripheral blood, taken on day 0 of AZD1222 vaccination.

The DNA of the CDR3 is TGTGCCAGCAGCGTAGGTGCGGATTTTCCTTCGAACACTGAAGCTTTCTTT. It yields the protein CASSVGADFPSNTEAFF. The V gene is TRBV9, the J gene TRBJ1-1; D call uncertain. The CDR3 covers 17 residues. V was trimmed by 0 bases and J by 1 base, leaving 16 bases between them. CDR1 and CDR2 (germline): SGDLS, YYNGEE. The whole variable domain, remainder taken from reference TRBV9 and TRBJ1-1, is DSGVTQTPKHLITATGQRVTLRCSPRSGDLSVYWYQQSLDQGLQFLIQYYNGEERAKGNILERFSAQQFPDLHSELNLSSLELGDSALYFCASSVGADFPSNTEAFFGQGTRLTVV.